This T cell receptor (beta chain) is from a study of OX40 agonist ivuxolimab in advanced cancers. Study overall: Patient treatment consisted of intravenous ivuxolimab administration every 2 weeks at 0.01 to 10 mg/kg. A mean age of about 56 years, range 23 to 79, was recorded, and approximately 85% were male.

Concerning this clone itself: Antigen: not known.

Study-wide results and caveats: Clonal expansion was seen in CD4+ and CD8+ blood T cells by week 6 at 0.1 to 3.0 mg/kg.

Baseline, cycle 4 day 1, and cycle 7 day 1 were the blood sampling points. Measured with immunoSEQ multiplex PCR; TCRdb has only the in-frame clones, and not every one. The table lists approximately 70,000 clones, approximately 80% of them singletons. This sample comprised CD4+ or CD8+ T cells sorted from blood, obtained in a trial of the OX40 agonist ivuxolimab. The source is an adult with an advanced solid tumor such as melanoma, head and neck, liver or kidney cancer.

CDR3 DNA: TGTGCCAGCAGCTTGGGGCACCGTAATGAAAAACTGTTTTTT. Its translation is CASSLGHRNEKLFF. V usage is TRBV5-8 and J usage is TRBJ1-4; D remains unclear. With 0 bases removed from V and 4 bases from J, the gap between germline ends came to 7 bases. The CDR3 covers 14 residues. The V gene's germline CDR1 is SGHTS and CDR2 YDEGEE.